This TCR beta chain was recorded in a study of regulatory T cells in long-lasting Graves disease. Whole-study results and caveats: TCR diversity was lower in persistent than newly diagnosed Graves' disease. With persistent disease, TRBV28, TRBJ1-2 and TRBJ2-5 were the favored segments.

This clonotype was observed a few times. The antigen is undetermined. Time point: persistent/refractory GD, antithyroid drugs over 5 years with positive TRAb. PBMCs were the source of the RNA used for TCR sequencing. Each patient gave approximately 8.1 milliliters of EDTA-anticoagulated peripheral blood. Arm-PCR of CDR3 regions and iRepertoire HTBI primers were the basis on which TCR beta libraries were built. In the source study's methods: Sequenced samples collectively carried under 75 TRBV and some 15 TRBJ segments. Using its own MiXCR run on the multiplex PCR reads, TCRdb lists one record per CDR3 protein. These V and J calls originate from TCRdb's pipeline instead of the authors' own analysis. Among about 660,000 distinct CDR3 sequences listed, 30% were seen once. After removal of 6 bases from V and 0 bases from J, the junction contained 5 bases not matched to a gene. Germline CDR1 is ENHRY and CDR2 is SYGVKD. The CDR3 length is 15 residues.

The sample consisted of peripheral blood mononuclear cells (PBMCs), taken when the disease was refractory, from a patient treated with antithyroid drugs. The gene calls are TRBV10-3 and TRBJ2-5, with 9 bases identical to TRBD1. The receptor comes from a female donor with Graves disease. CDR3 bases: TGTGCCATCAGCTCCGGGACAGGGTACCAAGAGACCCAGTACTTC. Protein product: CAISSGTGYQETQYF.